This is a list of T cell receptor beta chains from one sample in a study of T cell responses to AZD1222 COVID-19 vaccine. Method: immunoSEQ multiplex PCR; TCRdb's copy keeps in-frame clones and lacks some. The sample includes some 280,000 clones, roughly 93% seen only once; the top ten take about 0.5%. The sample was peripheral blood, taken 28 days after the second AZD1222 dose. These receptor sequences come from an adult who received the AZD1222 COVID-19 vaccine. Each CDR3 is given with its conserved first and last residue. The order of the fields is D gene, J gene, clone size, V gene, CDR3 DNA, CDR3 protein. A D gene is named only where the DNA matches it firmly. Rows may omit the clone size; those that give it use once, few, many or a size class.

NA,TRBJ2-7,NA,TRBV7-2,TGTGCCAGCAGACCTATAAGGACAGTCTCCTACGAGCAGTACTTC,CASRPIRTVSYEQYF
NA,TRBJ1-1,NA,TRBV7-3,TGTGCCAGCAGCAAACAGGTGAACACTGAAGCTTTCTTT,CASSKQVNTEAFF
NA,TRBJ2-6,NA,TRBV7-2,TGTGCCAGCAGTTCAGGGTCCCCCAACGTCCTGACTTTC,CASSSGSPNVLTF
NA,TRBJ1-2,NA,TRBV18,TGTGCCAGCTCTCTGAGCCTGCGCCGAGGAGATGGCTACACCTTC,CASSLSLRRGDGYTF
NA,TRBJ2-7,NA,TRBV4-2,TGTGCCAGCAGCCAAGGTAGAGAGTACGAGCAGTACTTC,CASSQGREYEQYF
NA,TRBJ1-3,once,TRBV19,TGTGCCAGTAGTATTTCTCAGGCGAACACCATATATTTT,CASSISQANTIYF
NA,TRBJ1-6,NA,TRBV25-1,TGTGCCAGCAGTGGGAGGATTGGTAATTCACCCCTCCACTTT,CASSGRIGNSPLHF
NA,TRBJ2-1,NA,TRBV18,TGTGCCAGCTCACCACCGAACGGCAATGAGCAGTTCTTC,CASSPPNGNEQFF
NA,TRBJ2-1,NA,TRBV24-1,TGTGCCACCAGTGAGGAGAGTAGCGGAAGGTCCTACAATGAGCAGTTCTTC,CATSEESSGRSYNEQFF
NA,TRBJ2-1,NA,TRBV4-3,TGCGCCAGCAGCCAAGGACCCCACAATGAGCAGTTCTTC,CASSQGPHNEQFF
NA,TRBJ2-6,NA,TRBV27,TGTGCCAGCAGTTTCGGGCAGTTCTTCTCTGGGGCCAACGTCCTGACTTTC,CASSFGQFFSGANVLTF